This T cell receptor (beta chain) was recovered during a study of blood T cell repertoires in COVID-19. The CDR3 has 17 amino acids. The V and J ends lost 0 bases and 2 bases, in that order; junction bases with no gene match: 9. Germline-derived CDR1 and CDR2 are MNHEY and SMNVEV (reference sequence). Original handling: Counts of nucleated cells, estimated from reference gene primer amplification, were obtained. Assay used: immunoSEQ multiplex PCR; TCRdb lists only in-frame clones, some missing. V and J calls plus clone size are reproduced from that table; the DNA served to infer D and trimming. This repertoire shows roughly 80,000 clones, roughly nine tenths found once; its top ten account for roughly 2%.

Sequencing was performed on peripheral blood. The chain links TRBV27 to TRBJ2-7, with TRBD1 matching 8 bases. This TCR derives from a woman in her fifties or sixties in a cohort sampled during active COVID-19. The CDR3 protein is CASSLSMVGTGAYEQYF. CDR3 nucleotide sequence: TGTGCCAGCAGTTTATCGATGGTCGGGACAGGAGCCTACGAGCAGTACTTC.